A single sample is the source of the 22 T cell receptor beta chains below, sequenced in a study of T-cell reconstitution after alpha-beta-depleted transplantation in children. Molecular barcoding with unique molecular identifiers was used for the TCRbeta library. TCRdb re-analysed the PCR reads in MiXCR, keeping a single row per CDR3 protein. The data show under 400,000 distinct CDR3 sequences, around 20% seen once. Sequences were derived from PBMCs, mostly from graft donor cells, sampled 180 days after TCRalphabeta/CD19-depleted stem cell transplant. These receptors all stem from a male patient younger than 18 who had a stem cell transplant for acute lymphoblastic leukemia, so the T cells may come from the graft donor.

This clonotype has only a few counts. J is TRBJ1-5 and V is TRBV2, with unresolved D. The V end lost 4 bases, the J end lost 3 bases, and 10 bases lay between the germline ends. Looked up from germline, CDR1 is SNHLY and CDR2 is FYNNEI. This CDR3 has 14 amino acids. CDR3 nucleotides: TGTGCCAGCAGTGTAGGGCGGAACAATCAGCCCCAGCATTTT. This gives the protein CASSVGRNNQPQHF.

The CDR3 here is CASSHRQGPDTQYF. In DNA form, the CDR3 reads TGCGCCAGCAGCCACCGACAGGGCCCAGATACGCAGTATTTT. The chain carries TRBV4-1 and TRBJ2-3; TRBD1 matches 7 bases. V lost 3 bases, J lost 4 bases, and 4 bases stayed unmatched. The CDR3 extends over 14 amino acids. From germline, CDR1 is MGHRA and CDR2 YSYEKL.

The CDR3: CASSLGQGIQPQHF. CDR3 sequence (DNA): TGTGCCAGCAGCTTAGGACAGGGGATTCAGCCCCAGCATTTT. The J gene is TRBJ1-5, the V gene TRBV7-9; 8 bases align to TRBD1. The CDR3 consists of 14 residues. Looked up from germline, CDR1 is SEHNR and CDR2 is FQNEAQ (reference sequence). Losses at the gene ends were 1 base for V and 6 bases for J; bases not matched to a gene: 2.

This clonotype was detected only once. The chain recombines TRBV12-3 or TRBV12-4 with TRBJ2-3; 8 positions match TRBD1. CDR3 length: 15 amino acids. V gave up 4 bases and J gave up 5 bases; unmatched junction bases: 8. The CDR3 loop reads CASSSDRGRVDTQYF. CDR3 DNA: TGTGCCAGCAGTTCAGACAGGGGTAGGGTAGATACGCAGTATTTT.

The J gene is TRBJ2-2, the V gene TRBV20-1; 10 positions agree with TRBD2. The CDR3 sequence is 15 residues long. The germline V gene has CDR1 DFQATT and CDR2 SNEGSKA (reference sequence). The ends lost 3 bases at V and 4 bases at J; junction bases unmatched: 5. The chain's CDR3 is CSASFLAGATGELFF. CDR3 nucleotide sequence: TGCAGTGCTAGTTTCCTAGCGGGAGCCACCGGGGAGCTGTTTTTT.

In this sample, this clonotype turned up a few times. The chain has TRBV7-8 and TRBJ2-7, with TRBD2 identical over 10 bases. This CDR3 spans 15 amino acids. Trimming took 1 base from V and 5 from J; bases not matched to a gene: 5. The germline CDR1 and CDR2 sequences are SGHVS and FQNEAQ. The CDR3 DNA follows: TGTGCCAGCAGCTTAGGAGTGACTAGCGGGCACGAGCAGTACTTC. Its protein product is CASSLGVTSGHEQYF.

The chain recombines TRBV6-1 with TRBJ1-5; TRBD1 might be the D (6 bases). Germline V gives CDR1 MNHNS, CDR2 SASEGT. The V and J ends lost 6 bases and 2 bases respectively, with 23 bases between them. The CDR3 consists of 18 residues. The CDR3 spells CASSLSWGRPGGNQPQHF. The CDR3 nucleotides read TGTGCCAGCAGCCTAAGTTGGGGAAGACCAGGGGGCAATCAGCCCCAGCATTTT.

This clonotype has ten or more counts. The DNA for the CDR3 is TGTGCCAGCAGCCAGGGACTAGCTCAAGAGACCCAGTACTTC. Translated: CASSQGLAQETQYF. The gene calls are TRBV7-3 and TRBJ2-5; 9 nucleotides agree with TRBD2. The germline V gene encodes CDR1 SGHTA and CDR2 FQGTGA. V was clipped by 5 bases and J by 2 bases; unmatched bases: 3. There are 14 residues in the CDR3.

The chain uses TRBV6-5 and TRBJ2-1; TRBD2 aligns across 10 bases. The CDR3 has 17 amino acids. The V gene's germline CDR1 is MNHEY and CDR2 SVGAGI. V lost 2 bases to trimming and J lost 7 bases; unmatched junction nucleotides: 11. CDR3 DNA sequence: TGTGCCAGCAGTTACCCCGGTTTAGCGGGAGGAAAAAATGAGCAGTTCTTC. Protein: CASSYPGLAGGKNEQFF.

This clonotype was seen a few times. This chain links TRBV5-1 with TRBJ2-7, with D possibly called TRBD1 or TRBD2 (5 bases each). Per the germline V gene, CDR1 is SGHRS and CDR2 is YFSETQ. The CDR3 extends over 16 amino acids. V lost 4 bases and J lost 9, with 26 bases in between. The CDR3 sequence is CASSPLRPGTSGGQYF. As DNA, the CDR3 is TGCGCCAGCAGCCCCCTACGTCCTGGGACGTCCGGAGGGCAGTACTTC.

The chain joins TRBV5-1 to TRBJ1-1, with a possible D match to TRBD1 (6 bases). The germline V and J ends were trimmed by 3 bases and 1 base, with 7 bases remaining between them. Germline V CDR1 and CDR2: SGHRS, YFSETQ. The CDR3 is 13 amino acids. CDR3 coding DNA: TGCGCCAGCAGCTGGGGACAGAACACTGAAGCTTTCTTT. Translating gives CASSWGQNTEAFF.

This clonotype has a handful of counts. The J gene is TRBJ2-2, the V gene TRBV27; D is uncertain. Germline CDR1 and CDR2: MNHEY and SMNVEV (reference sequence). V gave up 3 bases and J gave up 3 bases, with 8 bases separating them. CDR3 length equals 14 residues. Here the CDR3 DNA reads TGTGCCAGCAGTTTTACTGGCCACACCGGGGAGCTGTTTTTT. Translated: CASSFTGHTGELFF.

This clonotype was recorded once. This chain links TRBV6-5 with TRBJ2-7; the D call may be TRBD1 or TRBD2 (5 bases each). Trimming pared 4 bases from V and 3 bases from J, leaving 13 bases between. Germline V gene sequence: CDR1 MNHEY, CDR2 SVGAGI. This CDR3 is 14 amino acids long. The DNA of the CDR3 is TGTGCCAGCAGTTTGGGAGACAGCCGCTACGAGCAGTACTTC. Translating it yields CASSLGDSRYEQYF.

This clonotype has just a few counts. The chain recombines TRBV5-1 with TRBJ2-1; 9 bases line up with TRBD2. CDR1 is SGHRS, CDR2 YFSETQ, per germline. The CDR3 is 19 amino acids. V shed 4 bases and J 1 base; nucleotides not matched to a gene: 15. CDR3 nucleotide sequence: TGCGCCAGCAGCATCTCGACAGGGCTAGCGGGATTATCCTACAATGAGCAGTTCTTC. It yields the protein CASSISTGLAGLSYNEQFF.

This clonotype was seen a few times. The rearrangement links TRBV2 to TRBJ1-2; perhaps TRBD1 as D (6 bases). With 4 bases removed from V and 8 bases from J, the gap between germline ends came to 17 bases. Germline loops: CDR1 SNHLY, CDR2 FYNNEI. CDR3 length: 14 residues. The CDR3 nucleotides read TGTGCCAGCAGTGCGGTCCGGGGACACAGAGGCTACACCTTC. Translated: CASSAVRGHRGYTF.

This clonotype was seen many times. J is TRBJ2-7 and V is TRBV20-1, with D perhaps being TRBD1 or TRBD2 (5 bases each). In germline, CDR1 is DFQATT, CDR2 SNEGSKA (reference sequence). The CDR3 runs 13 residues. Deletions cut 4 bases from V and 0 bases from J, with 10 bases between. The CDR3 loop is CSATGDASYEQYF. CDR3 bases: TGCAGTGCTACTGGGGACGCCTCCTACGAGCAGTACTTC.

V gene TRBV5-1 combines with J gene TRBJ1-1; D is uncertain. Germline V gene lookup returns CDR1 SGHRS and CDR2 YFSETQ. V lost 0 bases, J lost 0 bases, and 9 bases lay in between. The CDR3 covers 15 residues. The CDR3 nucleotides read TGCGCCAGCAGCTTGGTTACAGATATGAACACTGAAGCTTTCTTT. Translating it yields CASSLVTDMNTEAFF.

The V call is TRBV29-1, the J call TRBJ2-7; 7 nucleotides line up with TRBD1. Germline V gene data show CDR1 as SQVTM and CDR2 as ANQGSEA. The CDR3 covers 12 residues. Germline trimming cut 6 bases from V and 3 bases from J; bases unmatched to any gene: 5. CDR3 sequence (DNA): TGCAGCGTGGGACAGTCCGGCTACGAGCAGTACTTC. Its protein product is CSVGQSGYEQYF.

A few counts support this clonotype. The chain joins TRBV6-1 to TRBJ1-5; TRBD1 might be the D (5 bases). CDR1 and CDR2 (germline): MNHNS, SASEGT. The CDR3 is 15 residues long. V lost 6 bases to trimming and J lost 4 bases, with 16 bases between them. The CDR3 protein is CASRSVGSGNQPQHF. CDR3 sequence (DNA): TGTGCCAGCAGGAGTGTGGGGTCAGGGAATCAGCCCCAGCATTTT.

The chain is built from TRBV5-5 and TRBJ1-2, with 7 bases lining up with TRBD1. This CDR3 is 13 amino acids long. J gave up 2 bases and V 5 bases, and 3 bases lay outside the gene matches. From germline, CDR1 is SGHKS and CDR2 YYEKEE (reference sequence). This chain's CDR3 is CASSSGGNYGYTF. CDR3 nucleotide sequence: TGTGCCAGCAGTTCAGGGGGGAACTATGGCTACACCTTC.

This chain joins TRBV7-3 and TRBJ2-5; 7 bases line up with TRBD1. J gave up 5 bases and V 0 bases, and 9 bases lay outside the gene matches. The CDR3 is 16 amino acids. Germline CDR1 and CDR2: SGHTA and FQGTGA. CDR3 region: CASSLTRTGGRETQYF. CDR3 coding DNA: TGTGCCAGCAGCTTAACAAGGACAGGCGGTCGGGAGACCCAGTACTTC.

This clonotype was recorded a few times. CDR3: CASSQGLAGGIITYEQYF. CDR3 DNA: TGTGCCAGCAGCCAAGGACTAGCGGGAGGGATAATAACCTACGAGCAGTACTTC. This rearrangement joins TRBV4-2 to TRBJ2-7; 14 nucleotides match TRBD2. From germline, CDR1 is LGHNA and CDR2 YNFKEQ. The V and J ends lost 1 base and 2 bases, in that order; junction bases with no gene match: 7. The CDR3 loop spans 18 amino acids.